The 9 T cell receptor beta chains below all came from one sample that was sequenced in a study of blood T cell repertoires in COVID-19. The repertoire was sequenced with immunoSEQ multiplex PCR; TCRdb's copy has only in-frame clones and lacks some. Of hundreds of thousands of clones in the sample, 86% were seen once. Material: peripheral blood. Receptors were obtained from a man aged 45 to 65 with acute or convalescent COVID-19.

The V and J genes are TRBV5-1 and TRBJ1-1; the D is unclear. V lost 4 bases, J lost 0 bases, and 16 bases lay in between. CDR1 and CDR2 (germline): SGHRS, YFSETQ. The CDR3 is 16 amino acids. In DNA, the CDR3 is TGCGCCAGCAGCCGACTGGCCCCGAGCCTGAACACTGAAGCTTTCTTT. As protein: CASSRLAPSLNTEAFF.

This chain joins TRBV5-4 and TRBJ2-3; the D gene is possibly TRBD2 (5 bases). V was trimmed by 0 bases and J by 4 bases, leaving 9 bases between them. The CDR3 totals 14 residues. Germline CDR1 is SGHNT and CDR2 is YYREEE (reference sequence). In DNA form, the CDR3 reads TGTGCCAGCAGCTTGGCTCGGGGAGCAGATACGCAGTATTTT. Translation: CASSLARGADTQYF.

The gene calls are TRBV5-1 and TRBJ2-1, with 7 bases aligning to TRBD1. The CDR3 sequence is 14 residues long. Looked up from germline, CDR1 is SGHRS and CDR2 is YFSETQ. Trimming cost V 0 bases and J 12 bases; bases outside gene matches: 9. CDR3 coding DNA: TGCGCCAGCAGCTTGGTTAGGGGGCTACGGGGGCAGTTCTTC. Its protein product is CASSLVRGLRGQFF.

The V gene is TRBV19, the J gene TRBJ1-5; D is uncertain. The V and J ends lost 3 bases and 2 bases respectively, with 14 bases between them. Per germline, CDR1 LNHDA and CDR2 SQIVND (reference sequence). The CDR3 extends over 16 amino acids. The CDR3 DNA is TGTGCCAGTAGTATCTTTCTGTCTTATGGCAATCAGCCCCAGCATTTT. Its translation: CASSIFLSYGNQPQHF.

The CDR3, as DNA: TGTGCCAGCAGCTTCGAACAGCAAGATTCACCCCTCCACTTT. Its protein product is CASSFEQQDSPLHF. The V gene is TRBV7-9, the J gene TRBJ1-6; D unclear. Germline lookup yields CDR1 SEHNR and CDR2 FQNEAQ (reference sequence). The CDR3 contains 14 residues. Trimming stripped 3 bases from V and 8 bases from J, with 11 bases between.

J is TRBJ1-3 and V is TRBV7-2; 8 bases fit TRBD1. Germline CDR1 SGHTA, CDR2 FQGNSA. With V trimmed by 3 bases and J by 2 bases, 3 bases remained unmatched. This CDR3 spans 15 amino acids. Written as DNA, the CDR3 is TGTGCCAGCAGCTTTGCGACAGGGGCTGGAAACACCATATATTTT. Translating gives CASSFATGAGNTIYF.

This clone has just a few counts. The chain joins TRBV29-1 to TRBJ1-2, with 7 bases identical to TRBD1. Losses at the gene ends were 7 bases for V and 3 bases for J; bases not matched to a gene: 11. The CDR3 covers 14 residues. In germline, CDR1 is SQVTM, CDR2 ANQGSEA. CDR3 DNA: TGCAGCGCCCTAGGGACAGCAATACACTATGGCTACACCTTC. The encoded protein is CSALGTAIHYGYTF.

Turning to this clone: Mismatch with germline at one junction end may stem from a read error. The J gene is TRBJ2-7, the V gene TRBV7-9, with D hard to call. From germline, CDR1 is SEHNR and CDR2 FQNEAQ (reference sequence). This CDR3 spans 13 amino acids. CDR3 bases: TGTGCGAGCAAGACTGCGAACTCCTACGAGCAGTACTTC. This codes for CASKTANSYEQYF.

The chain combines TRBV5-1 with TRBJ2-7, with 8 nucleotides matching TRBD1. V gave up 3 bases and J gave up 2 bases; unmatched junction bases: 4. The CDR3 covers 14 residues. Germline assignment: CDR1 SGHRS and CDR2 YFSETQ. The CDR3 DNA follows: TGCGCCAGCAGCTCCGGGACAGGAGCCTACGAGCAGTACTTC. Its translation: CASSSGTGAYEQYF.